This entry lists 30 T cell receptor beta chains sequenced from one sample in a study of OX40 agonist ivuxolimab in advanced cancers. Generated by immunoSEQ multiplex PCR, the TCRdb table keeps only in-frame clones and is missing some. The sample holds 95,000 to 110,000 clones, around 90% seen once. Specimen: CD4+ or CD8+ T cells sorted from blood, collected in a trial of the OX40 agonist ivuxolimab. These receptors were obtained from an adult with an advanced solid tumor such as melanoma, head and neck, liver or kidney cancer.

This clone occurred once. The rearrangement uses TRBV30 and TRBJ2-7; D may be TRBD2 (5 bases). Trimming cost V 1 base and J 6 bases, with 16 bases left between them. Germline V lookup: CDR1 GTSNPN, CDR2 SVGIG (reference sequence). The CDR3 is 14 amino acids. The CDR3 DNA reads TGTGCCTGGAGTGCGACTAACATCGTCTCCGAGCAGTACTTC. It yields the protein CAWSATNIVSEQYF. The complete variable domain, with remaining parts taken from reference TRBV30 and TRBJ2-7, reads SQTIHQWPATLVQPVGSPLSLECTVEGTSNPNLYWYRQAAGRGLQLLFYSVGIGQISSEVPQNLSASRPQDRQFILSSKKLLLSDSGFYLCAWSATNIVSEQYFGPGTRLTVT.

CDR3 nucleotide sequence: TGTGCTAGTGGACTGGAGGGATATCAGCCCCAGCATTTT. Residues: CASGLEGYQPQHF. This chain joins TRBV12-5 and TRBJ1-5; D is unclear. Trimming left V 6 bases short and J 5 bases short, with 11 bases between. This CDR3 comprises 13 residues. The germline CDR1 and CDR2 sequences are LGHNT and FRNRAP.

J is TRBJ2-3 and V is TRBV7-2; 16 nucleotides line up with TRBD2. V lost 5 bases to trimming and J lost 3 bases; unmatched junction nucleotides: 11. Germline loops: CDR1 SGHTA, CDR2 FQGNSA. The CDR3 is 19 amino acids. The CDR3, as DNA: TGTGCCAGCAGCCTGCCGGGACTAGCGGGAGGGATTCGGACAGATACGCAGTATTTT. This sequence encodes CASSLPGLAGGIRTDTQYF. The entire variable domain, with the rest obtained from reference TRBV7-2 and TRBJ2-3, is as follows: GAGVSQSPSNKVTEKGKDVELRCDPISGHTALYWYRQSLGQGLEFLIYFQGNSAPDKSGLPSDRFSAERTGGSVSTLTIQRTQQEDSAVYLCASSLPGLAGGIRTDTQYFGPGTRLTVL.

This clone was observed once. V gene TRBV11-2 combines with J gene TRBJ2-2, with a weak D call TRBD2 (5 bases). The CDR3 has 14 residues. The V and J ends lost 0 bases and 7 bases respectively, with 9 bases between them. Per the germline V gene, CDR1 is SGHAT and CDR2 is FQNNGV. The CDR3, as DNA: TGTGCCAGCAGCTTAGAGCCGGGGATCGGGGAGCTGTTTTTT. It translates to CASSLEPGIGELFF.

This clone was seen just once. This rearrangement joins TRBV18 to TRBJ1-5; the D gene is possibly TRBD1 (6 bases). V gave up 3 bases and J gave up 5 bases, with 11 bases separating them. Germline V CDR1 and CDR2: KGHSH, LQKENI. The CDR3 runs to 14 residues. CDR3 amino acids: CASSPGPGDQPQHF. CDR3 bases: TGTGCCAGCTCACCGGGGCCAGGGGATCAGCCCCAGCATTTT.

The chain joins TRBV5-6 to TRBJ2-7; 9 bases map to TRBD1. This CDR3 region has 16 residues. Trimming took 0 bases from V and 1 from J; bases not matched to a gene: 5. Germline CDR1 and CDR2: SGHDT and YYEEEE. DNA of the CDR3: TGTGCCAGCAGCTTGGTTTGGGACAGGGATTCCTACGAGCAGTACTTC. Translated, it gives CASSLVWDRDSYEQYF.

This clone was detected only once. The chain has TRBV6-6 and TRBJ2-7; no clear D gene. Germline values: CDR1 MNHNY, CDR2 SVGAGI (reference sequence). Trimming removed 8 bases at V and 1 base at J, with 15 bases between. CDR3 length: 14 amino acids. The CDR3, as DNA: TGTGCCAGCGGGCTAGACGGTACGTCCTACGAGCAGTACTTC. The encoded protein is CASGLDGTSYEQYF.

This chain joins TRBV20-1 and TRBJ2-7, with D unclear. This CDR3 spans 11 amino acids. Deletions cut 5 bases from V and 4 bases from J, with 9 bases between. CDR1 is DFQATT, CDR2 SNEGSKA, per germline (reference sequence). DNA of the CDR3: TGCAGTGCTCGTACATTTTACGAGCAGTACTTC. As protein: CSARTFYEQYF.

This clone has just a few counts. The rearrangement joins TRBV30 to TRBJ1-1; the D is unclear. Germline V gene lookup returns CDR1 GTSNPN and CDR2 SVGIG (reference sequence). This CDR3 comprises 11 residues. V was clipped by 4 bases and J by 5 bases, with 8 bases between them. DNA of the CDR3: TGTGCCTGGACACAGTGGACTGAAGCTTTCTTT. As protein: CAWTQWTEAFF.

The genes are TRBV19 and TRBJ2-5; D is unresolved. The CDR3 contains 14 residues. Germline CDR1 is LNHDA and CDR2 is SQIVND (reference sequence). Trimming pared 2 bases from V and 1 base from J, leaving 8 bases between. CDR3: CASSIMATQETQYF. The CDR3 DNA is TGTGCCAGTAGTATAATGGCCACCCAAGAGACCCAGTACTTC.

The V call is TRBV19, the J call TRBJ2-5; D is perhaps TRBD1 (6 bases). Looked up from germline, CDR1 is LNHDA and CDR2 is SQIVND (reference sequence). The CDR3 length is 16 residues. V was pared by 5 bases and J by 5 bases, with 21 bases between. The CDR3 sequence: CASSYRSPGHRETQYF. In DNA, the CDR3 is TGTGCCAGTAGTTATCGGTCCCCGGGACATAGGGAGACCCAGTACTTC.

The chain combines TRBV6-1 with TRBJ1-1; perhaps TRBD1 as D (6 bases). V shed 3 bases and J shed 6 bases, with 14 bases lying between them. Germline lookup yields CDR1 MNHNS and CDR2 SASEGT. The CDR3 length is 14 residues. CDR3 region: CASSEGGTRPEAFF. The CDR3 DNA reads TGTGCCAGCAGTGAGGGGGGGACACGACCTGAAGCTTTCTTT.

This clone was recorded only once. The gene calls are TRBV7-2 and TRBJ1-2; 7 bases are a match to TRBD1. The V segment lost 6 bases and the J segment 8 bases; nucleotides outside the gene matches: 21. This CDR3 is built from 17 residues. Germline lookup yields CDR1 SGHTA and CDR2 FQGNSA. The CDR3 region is CASSNSPGQVLIEGYTF. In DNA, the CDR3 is TGTGCCAGCAGTAACTCGCCCGGACAGGTTTTAATTGAAGGCTACACCTTC.

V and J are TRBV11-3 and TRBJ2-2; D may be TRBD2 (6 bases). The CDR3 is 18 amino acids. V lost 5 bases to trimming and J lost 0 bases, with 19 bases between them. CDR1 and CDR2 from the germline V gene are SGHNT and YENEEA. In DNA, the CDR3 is TGTGCCAGCAGCCCGGGGGTGAACTTTGTCGCGAACACCGGGGAGCTGTTTTTT. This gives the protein CASSPGVNFVANTGELFF.

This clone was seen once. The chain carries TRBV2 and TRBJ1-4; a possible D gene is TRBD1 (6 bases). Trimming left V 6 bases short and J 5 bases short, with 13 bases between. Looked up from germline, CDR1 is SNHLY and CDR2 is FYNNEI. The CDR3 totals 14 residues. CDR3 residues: CASSARTANEKLFF. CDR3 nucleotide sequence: TGTGCCAGCAGCGCTAGGACAGCGAATGAAAAACTGTTTTTT.

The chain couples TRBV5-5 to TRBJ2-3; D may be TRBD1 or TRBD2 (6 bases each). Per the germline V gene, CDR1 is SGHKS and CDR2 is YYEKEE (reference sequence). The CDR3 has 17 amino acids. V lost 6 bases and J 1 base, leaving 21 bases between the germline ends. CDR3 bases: TGTGCCAGCAAGGGGGGTCGGGAGCGGTTCGGCACAGATACGCAGTATTTT. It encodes CASKGGRERFGTDTQYF.

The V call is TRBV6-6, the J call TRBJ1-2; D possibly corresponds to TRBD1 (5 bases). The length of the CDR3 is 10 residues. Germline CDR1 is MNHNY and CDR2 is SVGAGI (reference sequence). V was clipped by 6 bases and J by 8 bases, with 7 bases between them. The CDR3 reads CASRRGGYTF. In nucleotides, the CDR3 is TGTGCCAGCAGGAGGGGCGGCTACACCTTC.

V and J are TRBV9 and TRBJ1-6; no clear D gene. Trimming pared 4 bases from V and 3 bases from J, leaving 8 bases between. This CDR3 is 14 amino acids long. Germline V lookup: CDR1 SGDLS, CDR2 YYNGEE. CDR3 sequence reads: CASSTAIYNSPLHF. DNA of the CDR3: TGTGCCAGCAGCACAGCTATCTATAATTCACCCCTCCACTTT.

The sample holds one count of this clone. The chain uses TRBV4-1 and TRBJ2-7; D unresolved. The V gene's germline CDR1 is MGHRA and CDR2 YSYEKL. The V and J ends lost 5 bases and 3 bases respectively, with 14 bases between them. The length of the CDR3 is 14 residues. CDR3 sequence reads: CASSYGPRDYEQYF. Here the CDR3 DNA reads TGCGCCAGCAGCTACGGGCCCCGCGACTACGAGCAGTACTTC.

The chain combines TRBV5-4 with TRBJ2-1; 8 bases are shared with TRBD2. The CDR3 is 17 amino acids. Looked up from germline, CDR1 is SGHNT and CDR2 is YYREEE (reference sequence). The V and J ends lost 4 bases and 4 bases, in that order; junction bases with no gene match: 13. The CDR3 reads CASSPRGAGDIYNEQFF. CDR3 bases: TGTGCCAGCAGCCCCCGCGGAGCGGGAGACATATACAATGAGCAGTTCTTC.

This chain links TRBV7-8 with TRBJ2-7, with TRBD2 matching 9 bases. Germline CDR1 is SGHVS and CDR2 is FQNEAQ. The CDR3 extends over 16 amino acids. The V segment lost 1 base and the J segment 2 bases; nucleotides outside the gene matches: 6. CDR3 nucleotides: TGTGCCAGCAGCTTAGTGAGGGCTAGCGGGACCTACGAGCAGTACTTC. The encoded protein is CASSLVRASGTYEQYF.

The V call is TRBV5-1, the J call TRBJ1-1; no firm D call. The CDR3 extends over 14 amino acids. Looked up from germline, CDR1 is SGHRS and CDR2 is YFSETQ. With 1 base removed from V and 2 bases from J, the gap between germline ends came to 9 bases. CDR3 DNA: TGCGCCAGCAGCTTGTTGGGCGCCAACACTGAAGCTTTCTTT. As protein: CASSLLGANTEAFF.

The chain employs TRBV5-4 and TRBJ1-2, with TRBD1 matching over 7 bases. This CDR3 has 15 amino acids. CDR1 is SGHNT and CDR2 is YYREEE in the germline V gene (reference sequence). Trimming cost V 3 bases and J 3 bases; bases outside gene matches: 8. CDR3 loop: CASSSIDREYYGYTF. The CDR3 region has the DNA TGTGCCAGCAGCTCAATTGACAGGGAGTACTATGGCTACACCTTC.

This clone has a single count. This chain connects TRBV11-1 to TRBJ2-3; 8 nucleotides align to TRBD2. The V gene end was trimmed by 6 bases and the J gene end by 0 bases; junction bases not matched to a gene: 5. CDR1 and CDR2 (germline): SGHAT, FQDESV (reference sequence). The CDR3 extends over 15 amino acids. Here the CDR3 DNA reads TGTGCCAGCAGACTTCTAGCGGGTAGCACAGATACGCAGTATTTT. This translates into CASRLLAGSTDTQYF.

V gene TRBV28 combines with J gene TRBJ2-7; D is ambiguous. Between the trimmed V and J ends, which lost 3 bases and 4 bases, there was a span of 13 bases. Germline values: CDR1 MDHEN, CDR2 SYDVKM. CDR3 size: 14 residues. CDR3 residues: CASSLSGPEYEQYF. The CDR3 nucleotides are TGTGCCAGCAGTTTGTCCGGACCCGAATACGAGCAGTACTTC.

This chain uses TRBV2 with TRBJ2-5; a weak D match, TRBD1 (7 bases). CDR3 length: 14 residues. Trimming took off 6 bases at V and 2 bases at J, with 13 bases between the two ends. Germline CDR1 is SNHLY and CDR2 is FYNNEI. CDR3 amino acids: CASRAGTAQETQYF. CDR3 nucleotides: TGTGCCAGCAGGGCGGGGACAGCGCAAGAGACCCAGTACTTC.

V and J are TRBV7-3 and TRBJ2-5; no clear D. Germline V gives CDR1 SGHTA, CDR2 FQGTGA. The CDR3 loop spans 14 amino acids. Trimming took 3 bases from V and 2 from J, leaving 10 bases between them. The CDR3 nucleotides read TGTGCCAGCAGCTTCTCAGGATTACAAGAGACCCAGTACTTC. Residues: CASSFSGLQETQYF.

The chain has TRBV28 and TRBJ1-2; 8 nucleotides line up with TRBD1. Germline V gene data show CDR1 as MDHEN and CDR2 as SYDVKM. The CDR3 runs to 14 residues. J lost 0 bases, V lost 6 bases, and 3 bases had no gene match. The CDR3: CASRQGGANYGYTF. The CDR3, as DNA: TGTGCCAGCAGACAGGGGGGAGCTAACTATGGCTACACCTTC.

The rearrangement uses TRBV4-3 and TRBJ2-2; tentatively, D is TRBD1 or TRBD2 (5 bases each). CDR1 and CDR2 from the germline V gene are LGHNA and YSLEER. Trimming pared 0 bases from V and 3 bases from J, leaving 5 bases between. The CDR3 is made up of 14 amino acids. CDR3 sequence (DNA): TGCGCCAGCAGCCAAGAGGGGGACACCGGGGAGCTGTTTTTT. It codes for CASSQEGDTGELFF.

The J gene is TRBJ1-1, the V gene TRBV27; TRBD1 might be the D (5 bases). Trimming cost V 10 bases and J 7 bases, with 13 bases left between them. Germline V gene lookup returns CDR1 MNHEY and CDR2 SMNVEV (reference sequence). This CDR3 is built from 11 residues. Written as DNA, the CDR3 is TGTGCCATCCTTCGGGGGGATGAAGCTTTCTTT. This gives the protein CAILRGDEAFF.